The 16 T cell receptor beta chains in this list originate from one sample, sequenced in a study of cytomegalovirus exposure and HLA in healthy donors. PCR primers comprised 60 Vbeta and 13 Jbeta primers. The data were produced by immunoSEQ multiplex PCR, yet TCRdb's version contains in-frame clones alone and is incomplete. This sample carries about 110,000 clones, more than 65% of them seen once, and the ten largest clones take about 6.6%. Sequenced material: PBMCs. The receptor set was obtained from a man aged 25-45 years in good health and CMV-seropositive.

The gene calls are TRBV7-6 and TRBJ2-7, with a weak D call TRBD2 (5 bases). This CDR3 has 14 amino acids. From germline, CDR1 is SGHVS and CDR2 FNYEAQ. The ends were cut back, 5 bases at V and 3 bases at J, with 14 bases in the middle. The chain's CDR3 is CASSPRSGGYEQYF. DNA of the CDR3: TGTGCCAGCAGCCCCCGCAGCGGAGGCTACGAGCAGTACTTC.

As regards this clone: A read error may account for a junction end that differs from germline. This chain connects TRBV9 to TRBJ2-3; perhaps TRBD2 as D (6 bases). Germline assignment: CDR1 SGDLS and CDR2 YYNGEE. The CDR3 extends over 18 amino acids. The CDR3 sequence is CAGSPLFLGGVSTDTQYF. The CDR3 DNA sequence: TGTGCCGGCAGCCCCCTATTCTTGGGAGGCGTTAGCACAGATACGCAGTATTTT.

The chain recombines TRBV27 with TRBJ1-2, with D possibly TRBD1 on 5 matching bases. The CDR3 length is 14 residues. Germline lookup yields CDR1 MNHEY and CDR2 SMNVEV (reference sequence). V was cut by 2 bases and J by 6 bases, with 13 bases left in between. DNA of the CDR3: TGTGCCAGCAGTTTAATCGCCCAGGGTGATGGCTACACCTTC. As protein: CASSLIAQGDGYTF.

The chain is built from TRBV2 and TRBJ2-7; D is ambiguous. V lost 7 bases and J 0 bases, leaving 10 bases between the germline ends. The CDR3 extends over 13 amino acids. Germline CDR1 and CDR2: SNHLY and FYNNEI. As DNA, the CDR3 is TGTGCCAGCAACAACAGAGCCTCCTACGAGCAGTACTTC. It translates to CASNNRASYEQYF.

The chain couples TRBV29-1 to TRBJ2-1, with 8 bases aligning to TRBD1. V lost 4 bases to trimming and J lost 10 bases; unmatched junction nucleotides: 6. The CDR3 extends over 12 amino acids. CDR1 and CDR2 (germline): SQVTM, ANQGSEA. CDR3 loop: CSVGLTGVEQFF. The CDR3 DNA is TGCAGCGTTGGCCTGACAGGGGTCGAGCAGTTCTTC.

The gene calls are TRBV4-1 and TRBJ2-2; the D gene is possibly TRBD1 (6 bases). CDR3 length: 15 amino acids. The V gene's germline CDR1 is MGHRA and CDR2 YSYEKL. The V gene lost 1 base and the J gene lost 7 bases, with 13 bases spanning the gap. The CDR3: CASSQGIRGIGELFF. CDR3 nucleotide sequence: TGCGCCAGCAGCCAAGGAATCAGGGGTATCGGGGAGCTGTTTTTT.

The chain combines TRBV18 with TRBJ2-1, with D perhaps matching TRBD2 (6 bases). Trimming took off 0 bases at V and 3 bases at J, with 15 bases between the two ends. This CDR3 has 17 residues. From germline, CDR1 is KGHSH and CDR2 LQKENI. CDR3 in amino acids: CASSPPGSGADYNEQFF. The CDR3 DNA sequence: TGTGCCAGCTCACCACCGGGTAGCGGAGCCGACTACAATGAGCAGTTCTTC.

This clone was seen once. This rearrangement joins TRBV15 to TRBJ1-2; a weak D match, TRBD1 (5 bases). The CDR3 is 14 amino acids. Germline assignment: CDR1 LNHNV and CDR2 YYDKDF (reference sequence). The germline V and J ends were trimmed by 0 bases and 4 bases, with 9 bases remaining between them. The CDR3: CATSRDGGVYGYTF. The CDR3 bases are TGTGCCACCAGCAGAGATGGGGGGGTCTATGGCTACACCTTC.

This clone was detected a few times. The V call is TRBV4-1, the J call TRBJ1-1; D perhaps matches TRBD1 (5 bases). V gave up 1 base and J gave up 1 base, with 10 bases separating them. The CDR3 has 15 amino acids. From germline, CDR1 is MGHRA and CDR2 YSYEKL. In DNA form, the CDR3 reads TGCGCCAGCAGCCAAGGGATAGGGGCGAACACTGAAGCTTTCTTT. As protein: CASSQGIGANTEAFF.

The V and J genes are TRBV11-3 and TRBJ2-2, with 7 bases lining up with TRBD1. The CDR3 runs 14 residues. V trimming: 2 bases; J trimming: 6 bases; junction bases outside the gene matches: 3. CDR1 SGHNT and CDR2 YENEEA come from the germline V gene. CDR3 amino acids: CASSLYTGAGELFF. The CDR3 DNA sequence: TGTGCCAGCAGCTTATATACAGGGGCCGGGGAGCTGTTTTTT.

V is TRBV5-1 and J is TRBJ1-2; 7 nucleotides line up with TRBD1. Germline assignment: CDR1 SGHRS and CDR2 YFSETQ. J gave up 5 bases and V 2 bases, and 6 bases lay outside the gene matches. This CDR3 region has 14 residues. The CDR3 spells CASSFPGTAYGYTF. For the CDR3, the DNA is TGCGCCAGCAGCTTCCCCGGGACAGCGTATGGCTACACCTTC.

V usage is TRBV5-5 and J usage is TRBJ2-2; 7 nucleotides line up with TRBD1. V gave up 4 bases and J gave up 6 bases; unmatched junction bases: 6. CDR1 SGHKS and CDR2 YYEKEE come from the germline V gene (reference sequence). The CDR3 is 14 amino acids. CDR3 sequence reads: CASSPDRVAGELFF. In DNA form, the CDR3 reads TGTGCCAGCAGCCCCGACAGGGTGGCCGGGGAGCTGTTTTTT.

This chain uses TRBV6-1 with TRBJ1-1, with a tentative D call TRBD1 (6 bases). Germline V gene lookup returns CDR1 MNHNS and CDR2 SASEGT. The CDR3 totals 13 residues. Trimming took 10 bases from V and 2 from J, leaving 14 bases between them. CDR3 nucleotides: TGTGCCACCCAGCACAGGGCTAACACTGAAGCTTTCTTT. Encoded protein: CATQHRANTEAFF.

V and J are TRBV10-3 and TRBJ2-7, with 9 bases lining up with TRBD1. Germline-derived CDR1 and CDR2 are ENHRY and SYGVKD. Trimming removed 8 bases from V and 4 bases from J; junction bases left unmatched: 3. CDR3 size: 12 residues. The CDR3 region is CAIGGQGYEQYF. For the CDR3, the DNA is TGTGCCATCGGGGGACAGGGATACGAGCAGTACTTC.

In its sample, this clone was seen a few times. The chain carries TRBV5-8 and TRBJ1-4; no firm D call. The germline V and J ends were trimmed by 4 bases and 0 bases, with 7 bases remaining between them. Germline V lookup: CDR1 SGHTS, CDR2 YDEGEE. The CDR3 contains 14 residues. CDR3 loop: CASSMGATNEKLFF. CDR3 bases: TGTGCCAGCAGCATGGGAGCAACTAATGAAAAACTGTTTTTT.

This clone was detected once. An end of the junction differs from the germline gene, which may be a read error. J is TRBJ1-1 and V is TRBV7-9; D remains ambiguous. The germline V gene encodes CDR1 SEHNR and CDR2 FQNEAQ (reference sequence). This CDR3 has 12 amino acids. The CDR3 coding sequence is TGTTCCAGCAGTAGTACGAACACTGAAGCTTTCTTT. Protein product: CSSSSTNTEAFF.